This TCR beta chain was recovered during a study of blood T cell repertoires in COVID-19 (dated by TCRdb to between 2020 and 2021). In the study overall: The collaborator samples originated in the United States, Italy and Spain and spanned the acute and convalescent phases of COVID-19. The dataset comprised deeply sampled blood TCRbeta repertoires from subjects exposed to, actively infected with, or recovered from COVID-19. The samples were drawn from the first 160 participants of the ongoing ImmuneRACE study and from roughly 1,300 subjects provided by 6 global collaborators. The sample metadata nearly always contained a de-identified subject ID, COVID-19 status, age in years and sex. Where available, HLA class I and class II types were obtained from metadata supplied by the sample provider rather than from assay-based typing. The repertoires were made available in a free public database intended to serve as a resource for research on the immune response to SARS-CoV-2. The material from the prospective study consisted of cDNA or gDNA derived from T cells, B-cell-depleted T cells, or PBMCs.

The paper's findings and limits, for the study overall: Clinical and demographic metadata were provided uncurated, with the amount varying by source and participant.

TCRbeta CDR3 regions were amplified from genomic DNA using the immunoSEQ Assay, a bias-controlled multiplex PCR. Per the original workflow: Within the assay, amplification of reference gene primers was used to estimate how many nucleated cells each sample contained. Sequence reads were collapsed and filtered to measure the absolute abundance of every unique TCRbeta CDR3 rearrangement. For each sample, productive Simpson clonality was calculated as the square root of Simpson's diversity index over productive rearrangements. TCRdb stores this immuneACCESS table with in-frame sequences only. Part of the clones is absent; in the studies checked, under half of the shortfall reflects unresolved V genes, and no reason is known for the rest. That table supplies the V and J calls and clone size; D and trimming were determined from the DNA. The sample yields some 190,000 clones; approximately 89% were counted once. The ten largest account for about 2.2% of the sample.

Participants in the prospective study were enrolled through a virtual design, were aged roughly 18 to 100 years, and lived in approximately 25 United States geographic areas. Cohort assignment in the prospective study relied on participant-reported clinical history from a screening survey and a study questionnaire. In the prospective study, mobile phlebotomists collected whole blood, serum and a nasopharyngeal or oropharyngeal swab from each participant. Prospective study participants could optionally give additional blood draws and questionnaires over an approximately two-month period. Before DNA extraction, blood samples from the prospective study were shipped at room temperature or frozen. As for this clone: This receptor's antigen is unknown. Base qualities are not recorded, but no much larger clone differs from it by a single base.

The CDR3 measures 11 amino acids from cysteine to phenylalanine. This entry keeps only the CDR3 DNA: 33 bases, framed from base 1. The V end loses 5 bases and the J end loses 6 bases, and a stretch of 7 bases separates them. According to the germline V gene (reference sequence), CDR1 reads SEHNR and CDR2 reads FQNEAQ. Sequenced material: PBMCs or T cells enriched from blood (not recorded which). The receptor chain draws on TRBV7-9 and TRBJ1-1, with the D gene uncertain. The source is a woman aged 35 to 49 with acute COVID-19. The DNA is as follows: TGTGCCAGCAGCCCGGTTCCTGAAGCTTTCTTT. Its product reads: CASSPVPEAFF.